This T cell receptor (beta chain) was recorded in a study of cytomegalovirus exposure and HLA in healthy donors. Study-wide results and caveats: Later on, a genetic analysis was performed. It linked a missense variant in DCLRE1C with V- and J-gene trimming of TCR beta. The classifier, whose performance was assessed in both the original and validation cohorts, reportedly diagnosed cytomegalovirus status with high specificity and sensitivity. The study put under 200 TCR beta chains on its list as cytomegalovirus-associated.

Donors had nominal health at sampling but likely had unrecorded immune exposures. This CDR3 is built from 16 residues. From germline, CDR1 is MGHRA and CDR2 YSYEKL. V lost 0 bases, J lost 7 bases, and 11 bases stayed unmatched. Remarks on this clone: Its antigen is as yet unknown.

PCR primers comprised 60 Vbeta and 13 Jbeta primers. The protocol was immunoSEQ multiplex PCR, while the TCRdb copy is restricted to in-frame clones and leaves out a portion. The table lists about 89,000 clones, about 89% of them singletons. The source of this sequence is a man aged 30 to 45 in good health and CMV-seropositive. V usage is TRBV4-1 and J usage is TRBJ2-7, with 8 positions matching TRBD2. Sequencing was done on a sample of PBMCs. This chain's CDR3 is CASSQDRRAGEWEQYF. The CDR3 nucleotides read TGCGCCAGCAGCCAAGATCGTCGAGCGGGGGAATGGGAGCAGTACTTC.